The entry below describes one TCR beta chain. The target of this receptor is not known. Base-call qualities are not available, and no considerably larger clone is one nucleotide away. The data were taken from a study of T-cell reconstitution after alpha-beta-depleted transplantation in children listed by TCRdb under 2016. In terms of the full investigation: The study quantitatively tracked T-cell immune reconstitution after TCRalphabeta/CD19-depleted allogeneic hematopoietic cell transplantation in children using TCR repertoire profiling.

Explained via the paper, the treatment or condition label denotes: allogeneic hematopoietic cell transplantation with graft depleted of TCRalphabeta T cells and CD19 B cells. The transplant recipients were children given TCRalphabeta/CD19-depleted allogeneic hematopoietic cell grafts. What the study reported, not specific to this receptor: Apparently early alphabetaT-cell count recovery about two months after transplant reportedly relied on only several hundred rapidly expanded clones derived from non-depleted graft cells. Hyperexpanded clone frequencies declined over subsequent months; after one year, T-cell counts and TCRbeta diversity were mostly attributed to newly produced T cells. In some patients, high TCRbeta diversity at day 60 was attributed to recipient T cells and intrathymic progenitors that had survived conditioning.

Sequences LNHDA (CDR1) and SQIVND (CDR2) are obtained from the germline V gene (reference sequence). The CDR3 starts with the cysteine, ends with the phenylalanine, and has 15 residues. The CDR3 DNA has 45 bases and is translated from base 1. The junction shows trimming of 5 bases on V and 10 bases on J, plus 20 bases between the germline ends. Library generation was performed with PCR. The sequencing machine was an Illumina HiSeq 2500. To normalize quantification of the TCRbeta repertoire, the TCR libraries were built with molecular barcoding that relied on unique molecular identifiers. Through fastp at Q25 and MiXCR, TCRdb rebuilt clones from the public reads, retaining in-frame beta chains. Records with the same CDR3 protein are collapsed into one entry carrying the most frequent genes and DNA. The sample has some 310,000 distinct CDR3 sequences on record, 23% of them singletons. In total, the top ten clones hold approximately 11% of the sample.

The TCR sequence derives from a male patient younger than 18 who had a stem cell transplant for acute lymphoblastic leukemia, so the T cells may come from the graft donor. The receptor chain draws on TRBV19 and TRBJ2-2; no D gene call is confident. Material: PBMCs, mostly from graft donor cells, obtained 180 days after TCRalphabeta/CD19-depleted stem cell transplant. This receptor carries the CDR3 CASSPHISPAEELFF. The DNA is TGTGCCAGTAGTCCCCATATCTCCCCCGCAGAGGAGCTGTTTTTT.